The 3 T cell receptor beta chains below come from one sample, sequenced in a study of identifying expanded T cells in peripheral blood. Sequenced by immunoSEQ multiplex PCR; TCRdb stores in-frame clones only, minus some. Of 90,000 or so clones listed, approximately 83% are singletons. Source material: blood. These receptors were obtained from a person aged 18 to 70 in good health.

This CDR3 is CASSPGGSSYNSPLHF. The CDR3, as DNA: TGTGCCAGCAGCCCCGGGGGAAGCTCCTATAATTCACCCCTCCACTTT. V is TRBV13 and J is TRBJ1-6, with a possible D match to TRBD1 (5 bases). Trimming removed 5 bases from V and 0 bases from J, with 11 bases in between. Germline V gene data show CDR1 as PRHDT and CDR2 as FYEKMQ (reference sequence). This CDR3 comprises 16 residues.

This chain links TRBV30 with TRBJ1-6; D is uncertain. Germline assignment: CDR1 GTSNPN and CDR2 SVGIG (reference sequence). Trimming removed 2 bases from V and 18 bases from J, with 20 bases in between. The CDR3 runs 13 residues. CDR3 sequence (DNA): TGTGCCTGGAGTACTCAAGGGAGTGGAGTCGCCCACTTT. Its translation is CAWSTQGSGVAHF.

This clone occurred once. The chain couples TRBV2 to TRBJ1-2; D call uncertain. This CDR3 comprises 15 residues. The V gene's germline CDR1 is SNHLY and CDR2 FYNNEI. The V end lost 7 bases, the J end lost 4 bases, and 19 bases lay between the germline ends. Here the CDR3 DNA reads TGTGCCAGCACTACCGCCCCCCATTTTGTCTATGGCTACACCTTC. Translating gives CASTTAPHFVYGYTF.